This T cell receptor beta chain came from a study of blood T cell repertoires in COVID-19. Background on the study: The United States, Italy and Spain provided the acute and convalescent COVID-19 samples.

Per the original methods: Amplified reference gene primers provided the basis for estimating nucleated cell counts. Assay used: immunoSEQ multiplex PCR; TCRdb lists only in-frame clones, some missing. The V and J calls and the clone size are those of that table, but D and trimming were determined from the DNA. This sample yields 200,000 to 250,000 clones, of which more than 65% are seen a single time; 2% to 2.5% belongs to the top ten. CDR3 length: 15 amino acids. Germline V gene data show CDR1 as KGHSH and CDR2 as LQKENI. V gave up 3 bases and J gave up 7 bases; unmatched junction bases: 8. Sequenced input: peripheral blood. The TCR was taken from an older woman with acute or convalescent COVID-19. V is TRBV18 and J is TRBJ2-2; TRBD2 agrees at 7 bases. CDR3 nucleotides: TGTGCCAGCTCACCTATCTCCCGGGACTACGGGGAGCTGTTTTTT. It yields the protein CASSPISRDYGELFF.